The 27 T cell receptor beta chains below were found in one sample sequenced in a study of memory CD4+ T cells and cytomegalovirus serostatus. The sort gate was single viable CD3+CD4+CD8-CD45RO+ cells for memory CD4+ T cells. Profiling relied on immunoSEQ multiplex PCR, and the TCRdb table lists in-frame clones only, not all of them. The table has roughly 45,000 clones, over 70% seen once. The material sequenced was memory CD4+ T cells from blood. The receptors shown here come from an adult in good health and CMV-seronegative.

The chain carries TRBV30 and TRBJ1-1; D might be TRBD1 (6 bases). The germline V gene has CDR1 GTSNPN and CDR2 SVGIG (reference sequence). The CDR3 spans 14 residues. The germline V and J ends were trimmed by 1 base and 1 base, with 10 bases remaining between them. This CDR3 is CAWSGGGGNTEAFF. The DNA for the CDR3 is TGTGCCTGGAGTGGAGGGGGGGGGAACACTGAAGCTTTCTTT.

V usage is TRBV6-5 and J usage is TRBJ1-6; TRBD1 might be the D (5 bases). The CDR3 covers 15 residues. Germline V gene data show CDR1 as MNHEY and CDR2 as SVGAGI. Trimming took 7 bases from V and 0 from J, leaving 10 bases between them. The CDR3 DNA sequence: TGTGCCAGCAAGGGGAGGAGCTCCTATAATTCACCCCTCCACTTT. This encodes CASKGRSSYNSPLHF.

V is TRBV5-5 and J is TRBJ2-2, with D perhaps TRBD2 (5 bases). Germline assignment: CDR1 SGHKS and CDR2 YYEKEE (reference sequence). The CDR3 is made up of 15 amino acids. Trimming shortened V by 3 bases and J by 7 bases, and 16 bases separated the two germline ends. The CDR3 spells CASSYVGERGGELFF. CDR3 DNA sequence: TGTGCCAGCAGCTACGTCGGGGAGCGAGGCGGGGAGCTGTTTTTT. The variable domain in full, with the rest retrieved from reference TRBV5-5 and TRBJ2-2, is DAGVTQSPTHLIKTRGQQVTLRCSPISGHKSVSWYQQVLGQGPQFIFQYYEKEERGRGNFPDRFSARQFPNYSSELNVNALLLGDSALYLCASSYVGERGGELFFGEGSRLTVL.

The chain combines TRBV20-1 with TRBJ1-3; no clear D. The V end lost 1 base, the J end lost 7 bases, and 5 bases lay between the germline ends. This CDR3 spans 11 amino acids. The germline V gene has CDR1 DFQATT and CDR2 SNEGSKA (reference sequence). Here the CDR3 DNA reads TGCAGTGCTAGAGGGAGGAACACCATATATTTT. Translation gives CSARGRNTIYF.

The CDR3 loop reads CASSLGSNEKLFF. In nucleotides, the CDR3 is TGTGCCAGCAGCTTGGGATCCAATGAAAAACTGTTTTTT. The gene calls are TRBV7-2 and TRBJ1-4; D remains ambiguous. Germline CDR1 SGHTA, CDR2 FQGNSA. CDR3 length: 13 residues. The V gene lost 3 bases and the J gene lost 5 bases, with 7 bases spanning the gap.

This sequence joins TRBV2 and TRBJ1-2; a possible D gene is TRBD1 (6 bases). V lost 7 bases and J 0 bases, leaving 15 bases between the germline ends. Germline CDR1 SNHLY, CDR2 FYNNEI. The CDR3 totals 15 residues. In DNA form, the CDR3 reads TGTGCCAGCAAGGAACAGGGCCCAACTAACTATGGCTACACCTTC. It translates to CASKEQGPTNYGYTF. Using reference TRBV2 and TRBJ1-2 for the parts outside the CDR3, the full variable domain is EPEVTQTPSHQVTQMGQEVILRCVPISNHLYFYWYRQILGQKVEFLVSFYNNEISEKSEIFDDQFSVERPDGSNFTLKIRSTKLEDSAMYFCASKEQGPTNYGYTFGSGTRLTVV.

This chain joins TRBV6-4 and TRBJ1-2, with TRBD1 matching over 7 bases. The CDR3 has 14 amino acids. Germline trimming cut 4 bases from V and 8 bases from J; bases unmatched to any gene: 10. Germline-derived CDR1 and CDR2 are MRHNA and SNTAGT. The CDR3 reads CASSASTGSYGYTF. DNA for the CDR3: TGTGCCAGCAGTGCCTCGACAGGGAGCTACGGCTACACCTTC.

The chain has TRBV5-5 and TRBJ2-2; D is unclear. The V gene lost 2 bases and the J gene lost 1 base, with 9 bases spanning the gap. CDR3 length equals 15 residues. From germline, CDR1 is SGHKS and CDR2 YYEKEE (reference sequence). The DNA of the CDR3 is TGTGCCAGCAGCTTCCAGGCCTTGAACACCGGGGAGCTGTTTTTT. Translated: CASSFQALNTGELFF.

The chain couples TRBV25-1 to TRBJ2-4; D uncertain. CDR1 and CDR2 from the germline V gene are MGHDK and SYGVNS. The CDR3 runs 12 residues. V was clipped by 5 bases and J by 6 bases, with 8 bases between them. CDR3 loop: CASSPNGNIQYF. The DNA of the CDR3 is TGTGCCAGCAGTCCTAACGGAAACATTCAGTACTTC.

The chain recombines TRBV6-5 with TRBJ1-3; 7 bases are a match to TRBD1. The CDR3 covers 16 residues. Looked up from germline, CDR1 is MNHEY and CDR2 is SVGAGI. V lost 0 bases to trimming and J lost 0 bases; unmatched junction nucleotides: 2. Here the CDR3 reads CASSYSGGASGNTIYF. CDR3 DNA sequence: TGTGCCAGCAGTTACTCAGGGGGCGCCTCTGGAAACACCATATATTTT.

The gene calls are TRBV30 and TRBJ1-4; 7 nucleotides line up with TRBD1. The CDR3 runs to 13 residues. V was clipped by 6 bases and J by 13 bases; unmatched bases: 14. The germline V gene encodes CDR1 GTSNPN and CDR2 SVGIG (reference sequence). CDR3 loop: CACDRDSRRGLFF. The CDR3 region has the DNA TGTGCCTGCGACCGGGACAGTAGAAGGGGACTGTTTTTT. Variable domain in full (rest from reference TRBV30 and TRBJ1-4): SQTIHQWPATLVQPVGSPLSLECTVEGTSNPNLYWYRQAAGRGLQLLFYSVGIGQISSEVPQNLSASRPQDRQFILSSKKLLLSDSGFYLCACDRDSRRGLFFGSGTQLSVL.

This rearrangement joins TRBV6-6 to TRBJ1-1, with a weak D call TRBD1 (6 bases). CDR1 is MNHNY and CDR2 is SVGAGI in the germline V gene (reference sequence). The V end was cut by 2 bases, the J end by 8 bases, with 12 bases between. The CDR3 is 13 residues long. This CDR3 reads CASSYRGQVEAFF. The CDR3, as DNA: TGTGCCAGCAGTTACAGGGGACAAGTAGAAGCTTTCTTT.

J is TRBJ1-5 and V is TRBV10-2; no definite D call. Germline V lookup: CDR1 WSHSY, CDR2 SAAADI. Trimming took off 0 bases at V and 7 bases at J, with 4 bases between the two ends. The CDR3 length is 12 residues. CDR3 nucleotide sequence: TGCGCCAGCAGTGAGTCAAGCCAGCCCCAGCATTTT. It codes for CASSESSQPQHF.

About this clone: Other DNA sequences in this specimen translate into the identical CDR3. The DNA for the CDR3 is TGTGCCAGCAGCTTGACTAGCGGGGCCTACAATGAGCAGTTCTTC. Protein product: CASSLTSGAYNEQFF. The rearrangement uses TRBV5-6 and TRBJ2-1, with 10 nucleotides matching TRBD2. CDR3 length: 15 residues. V shed 1 base and J 2 bases; nucleotides not matched to a gene: 0. In germline, CDR1 is SGHDT, CDR2 YYEEEE.

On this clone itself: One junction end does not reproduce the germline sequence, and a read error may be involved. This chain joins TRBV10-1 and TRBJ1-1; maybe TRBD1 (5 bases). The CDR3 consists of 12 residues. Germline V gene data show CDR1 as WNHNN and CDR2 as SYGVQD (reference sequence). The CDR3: CASSESGTEALF. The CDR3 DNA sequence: TGCGCCAGCAGTGAATCGGGGACTGAAGCTCTCTTT.

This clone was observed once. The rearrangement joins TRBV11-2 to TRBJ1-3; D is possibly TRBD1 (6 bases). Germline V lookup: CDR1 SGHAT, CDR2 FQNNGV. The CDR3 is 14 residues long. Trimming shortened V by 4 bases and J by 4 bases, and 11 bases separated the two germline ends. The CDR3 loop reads CASSSRGEGNTIYF. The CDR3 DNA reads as TGTGCCAGCAGCTCCAGGGGAGAGGGAAACACCATATATTTT.

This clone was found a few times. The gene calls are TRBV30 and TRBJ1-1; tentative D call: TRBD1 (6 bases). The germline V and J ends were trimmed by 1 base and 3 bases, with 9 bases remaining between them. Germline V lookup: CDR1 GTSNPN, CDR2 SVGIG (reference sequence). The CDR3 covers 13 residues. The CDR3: CAWSADSYTEAFF. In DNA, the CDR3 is TGTGCCTGGAGTGCGGACAGTTACACTGAAGCTTTCTTT. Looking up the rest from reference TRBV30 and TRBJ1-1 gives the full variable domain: SQTIHQWPATLVQPVGSPLSLECTVEGTSNPNLYWYRQAAGRGLQLLFYSVGIGQISSEVPQNLSASRPQDRQFILSSKKLLLSDSGFYLCAWSADSYTEAFFGQGTRLTVV.

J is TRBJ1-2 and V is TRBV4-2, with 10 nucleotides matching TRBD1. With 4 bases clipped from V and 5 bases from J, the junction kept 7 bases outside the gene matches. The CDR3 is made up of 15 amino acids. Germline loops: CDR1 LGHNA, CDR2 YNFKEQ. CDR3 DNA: TGTGCCAGCAGCCCCCGGGACAGGGGAATTTATGGCTACACCTTC. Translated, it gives CASSPRDRGIYGYTF.

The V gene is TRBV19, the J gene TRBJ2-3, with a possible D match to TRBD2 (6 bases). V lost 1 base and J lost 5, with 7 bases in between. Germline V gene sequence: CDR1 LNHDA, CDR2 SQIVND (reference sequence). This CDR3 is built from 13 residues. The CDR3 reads CASSIGRGDTQYF. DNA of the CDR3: TGTGCCAGTAGTATAGGGCGGGGAGATACGCAGTATTTT.

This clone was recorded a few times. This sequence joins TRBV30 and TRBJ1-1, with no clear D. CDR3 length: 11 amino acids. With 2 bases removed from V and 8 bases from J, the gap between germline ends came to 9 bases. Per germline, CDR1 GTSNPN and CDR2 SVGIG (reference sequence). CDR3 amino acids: CAWSNRAEAFF. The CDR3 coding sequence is TGTGCCTGGAGTAACAGAGCCGAAGCTTTCTTT.

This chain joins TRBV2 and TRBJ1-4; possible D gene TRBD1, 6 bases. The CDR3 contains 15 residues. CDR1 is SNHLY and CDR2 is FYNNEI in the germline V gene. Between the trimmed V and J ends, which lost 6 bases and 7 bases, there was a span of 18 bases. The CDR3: CASRSRGTESEKLFF. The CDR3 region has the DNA TGTGCCAGCAGGAGCAGGGGAACTGAGAGTGAAAAACTGTTTTTT.

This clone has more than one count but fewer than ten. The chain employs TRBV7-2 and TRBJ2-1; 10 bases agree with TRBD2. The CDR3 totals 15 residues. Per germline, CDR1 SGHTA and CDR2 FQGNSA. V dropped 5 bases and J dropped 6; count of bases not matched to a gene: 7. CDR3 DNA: TGTGCCAGCAGCAAACTAGCGGGGATACTCAATGAGCAGTTCTTC. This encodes CASSKLAGILNEQFF.

The CDR3 DNA sequence: TGCGCCAGCAGTACAGGGGGTAAGAATCAGCCCCAGCATTTT. Translated: CASSTGGKNQPQHF. The chain carries TRBV5-1 and TRBJ1-5; 8 nucleotides match TRBD1. This CDR3 has 14 amino acids. V shed 5 bases and J 4 bases; nucleotides not matched to a gene: 5. The germline V gene encodes CDR1 SGHRS and CDR2 YFSETQ.

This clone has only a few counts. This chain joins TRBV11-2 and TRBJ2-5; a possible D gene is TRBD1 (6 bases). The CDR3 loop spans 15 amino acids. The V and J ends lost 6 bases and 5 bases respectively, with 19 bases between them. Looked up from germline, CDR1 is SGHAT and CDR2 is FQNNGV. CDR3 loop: CASSVTTGNWETQYF. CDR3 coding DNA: TGTGCCAGCAGTGTCACTACAGGGAATTGGGAGACCCAGTACTTC. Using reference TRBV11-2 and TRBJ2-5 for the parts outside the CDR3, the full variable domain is EAGVAQSPRYKIIEKRQSVAFWCNPISGHATLYWYQQILGQGPKLLIQFQNNGVVDDSQLPKDRFSAERLKGVDSTLKIQPAKLEDSAVYLCASSVTTGNWETQYFGPGTRLLVL.

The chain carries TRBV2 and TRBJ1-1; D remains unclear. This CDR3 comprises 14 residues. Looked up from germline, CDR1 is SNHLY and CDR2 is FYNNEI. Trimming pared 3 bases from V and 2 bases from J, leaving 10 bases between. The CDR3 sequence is CASSEGRTNTEAFF. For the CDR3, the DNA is TGTGCCAGCAGTGAGGGTCGGACCAACACTGAAGCTTTCTTT. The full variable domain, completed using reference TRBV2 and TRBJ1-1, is EPEVTQTPSHQVTQMGQEVILRCVPISNHLYFYWYRQILGQKVEFLVSFYNNEISEKSEIFDDQFSVERPDGSNFTLKIRSTKLEDSAMYFCASSEGRTNTEAFFGQGTRLTVV.

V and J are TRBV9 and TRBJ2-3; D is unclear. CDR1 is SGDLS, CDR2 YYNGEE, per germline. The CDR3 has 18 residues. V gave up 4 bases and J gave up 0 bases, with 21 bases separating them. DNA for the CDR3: TGTGCCAGCAGCCCCCATACCGGGTCCGGTCGGAGCACAGATACGCAGTATTTT. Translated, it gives CASSPHTGSGRSTDTQYF.

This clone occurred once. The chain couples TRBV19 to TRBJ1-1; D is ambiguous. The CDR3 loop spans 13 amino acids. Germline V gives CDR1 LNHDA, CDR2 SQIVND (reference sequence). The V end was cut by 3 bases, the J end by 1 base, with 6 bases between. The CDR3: CASSIRGNTEAFF. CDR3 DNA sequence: TGTGCCAGTAGTATTCGAGGGAACACTGAAGCTTTCTTT.